One and the same sample provided the 23 T cell receptor beta chains below, sequenced in a study of shared clonotypes between healthy human individuals. Measured with immunoSEQ multiplex PCR; TCRdb has only the in-frame clones, and not every one. Of approximately 400,000 clones in the sample, approximately 96% are singletons; the top ten hold about 0.32%. The sample consisted of memory CD8+ T cells sorted from blood. Subset of the sample: CD45RO+ cells pooled with CCR7-negative TemRA cells. All receptors come from a man aged 25 to 40 in good health.

The CDR3, as DNA: TGCGCCAGCAGCCAAGAAAGATGGCCCACGAACACCGGGGAGCTGTTTTTT. Residues: CASSQERWPTNTGELFF. The rearrangement links TRBV4-1 to TRBJ2-2; no clear D gene. The CDR3 length is 17 residues. Germline lookup yields CDR1 MGHRA and CDR2 YSYEKL. Deletions cut 0 bases from V and 0 bases from J, with 11 bases between.

The CDR3 DNA is TGTGCCAGCAGCTTATCCGGGACTAGCCTCTCCTACGAGCAGTACTTC. Protein: CASSLSGTSLSYEQYF. The rearrangement links TRBV7-3 to TRBJ2-7; 9 bases fit TRBD2. With V trimmed by 2 bases and J by 0 bases, 5 bases remained unmatched. CDR1 is SGHTA, CDR2 FQGTGA, per germline. CDR3 size: 16 residues.

The CDR3 loop is CASSLEIQYEQYF. The CDR3 DNA is TGTGCCAGCAGCTTAGAAATCCAATACGAGCAGTACTTC. The chain combines TRBV7-3 with TRBJ2-7; D ambiguous. CDR1 is SGHTA, CDR2 FQGTGA, per germline. The CDR3 has 13 residues. V shed 2 bases and J shed 4 bases, with 9 bases lying between them.

The J gene is TRBJ1-3, the V gene TRBV29-1; D not certain. Trimming took 4 bases from V and 0 from J, leaving 7 bases between them. This CDR3 has 13 amino acids. Germline V gene data show CDR1 as SQVTM and CDR2 as ANQGSEA. The CDR3 spells CSVGNRSGNTIYF. The DNA for the CDR3 is TGCAGCGTTGGTAACCGCTCTGGAAACACCATATATTTT.

The chain uses TRBV2 and TRBJ2-3; no reliable D call. CDR1 and CDR2 from the germline V gene are SNHLY and FYNNEI. The CDR3 is made up of 12 amino acids. The V and J ends lost 1 base and 6 bases respectively, with 5 bases between them. CDR3 residues: CASSEGSDTQYF. The CDR3 DNA sequence: TGTGCCAGCAGTGAAGGGTCGGATACGCAGTATTTT. Based on the CDR3 plus reference TRBV2 and TRBJ2-3, the full variable domain is EPEVTQTPSHQVTQMGQEVILRCVPISNHLYFYWYRQILGQKVEFLVSFYNNEISEKSEIFDDQFSVERPDGSNFTLKIRSTKLEDSAMYFCASSEGSDTQYFGPGTRLTVL.

This clone was observed a single time. The chain has TRBV5-6 and TRBJ2-7, with a weak D call TRBD1 (6 bases). The V end was cut by 0 bases, the J end by 3 bases, with 10 bases between. The CDR3 runs 14 residues. Germline V gene lookup returns CDR1 SGHDT and CDR2 YYEEEE. The CDR3 loop is CASSLGQVDYEQYF. CDR3 in DNA: TGTGCCAGCAGCTTGGGACAGGTAGACTACGAGCAGTACTTC.

V usage is TRBV6-6 and J usage is TRBJ2-1, with 7 bases aligning to TRBD2. Germline V CDR1 and CDR2: MNHNY, SVGAGI (reference sequence). Trimming at V came to 7 bases and at J to 5 bases, leaving 5 bases not matched to a gene. The CDR3 sequence is 13 residues long. The CDR3 sequence: CASIGLADNEQFF. CDR3 in DNA: TGTGCCAGCATAGGGCTAGCGGACAATGAGCAGTTCTTC.

This chain links TRBV2 with TRBJ2-3; maybe TRBD1 (6 bases). From germline, CDR1 is SNHLY and CDR2 FYNNEI. The V gene lost 6 bases and the J gene lost 0 bases, with 13 bases spanning the gap. The CDR3 totals 15 residues. CDR3 nucleotides: TGTGCCAGCAGGGGACACCCGCTAAGCACAGATACGCAGTATTTT. Protein product: CASRGHPLSTDTQYF.

The genes are TRBV5-1 and TRBJ2-3; D is undetermined. CDR1 is SGHRS and CDR2 is YFSETQ in the germline V gene. The CDR3 sequence is 16 residues long. Trimming left V 0 bases short and J 3 bases short, with 14 bases between. CDR3 amino acids: CASSLAFDLGTDTQYF. The CDR3 DNA reads TGCGCCAGCAGCTTGGCCTTCGACTTGGGAACAGATACGCAGTATTTT.

CDR3 loop: CASSLDRRAYEQYF. The CDR3 nucleotides are TGTGCCAGCAGCTTAGATCGGAGGGCCTACGAGCAGTACTTC. The chain uses TRBV7-2 and TRBJ2-7, with D possibly matching TRBD2 (6 bases). The CDR3 has 14 amino acids. With 1 base removed from V and 2 bases from J, the gap between germline ends came to 9 bases. CDR1 is SGHTA and CDR2 is FQGNSA in the germline V gene.

The chain employs TRBV2 and TRBJ1-5; 11 positions match TRBD1. This CDR3 is built from 17 residues. The trim removed 6 bases at V and 5 bases at J, leaving 12 bases unmatched. Germline CDR1 and CDR2: SNHLY and FYNNEI. The CDR3 spells CASRDRGLLSGDQPQHF. The DNA for the CDR3 is TGTGCCAGCAGGGACAGGGGGCTCCTTAGTGGAGATCAGCCCCAGCATTTT.

V and J are TRBV19 and TRBJ2-5; TRBD2 matches 11 bases. Trimming removed 5 bases from V and 2 bases from J; junction bases left unmatched: 1. The CDR3 loop spans 14 amino acids. CDR1 and CDR2 from the germline V gene are LNHDA and SQIVND (reference sequence). The CDR3: CASSRLAGQETQYF. The CDR3 coding sequence is TGTGCCAGTAGTCGACTAGCGGGGCAAGAGACCCAGTACTTC.

The chain uses TRBV28 and TRBJ2-7, with 9 bases that match TRBD1. V dropped 2 bases and J dropped 2; count of bases not matched to a gene: 4. This CDR3 contains 15 residues. Germline CDR1 reads MDHEN; CDR2 reads SYDVKM. The CDR3 DNA reads TGTGCCAGCAGTTTAGCCGGACAGGGGCCCTACGAGCAGTACTTC. Its translation is CASSLAGQGPYEQYF.

V usage is TRBV7-6 and J usage is TRBJ2-1; D is ambiguous. V lost 5 bases to trimming and J lost 0 bases, with 11 bases between them. Germline lookup yields CDR1 SGHVS and CDR2 FNYEAQ. The CDR3 runs 15 residues. CDR3 loop: CASSGRSSSYNEQFF. CDR3 nucleotide sequence: TGTGCCAGCAGCGGTCGGTCAAGCTCCTACAATGAGCAGTTCTTC.

The count of this clone is one. This chain joins TRBV28 and TRBJ2-1; the match to TRBD2 covers 8 bases. Germline CDR1 reads MDHEN; CDR2 reads SYDVKM. Germline trimming cut 3 bases from V and 4 bases from J; bases unmatched to any gene: 5. The CDR3 length is 15 residues. This CDR3 reads CASSFSGSLYNEQFF. The CDR3 nucleotides are TGTGCCAGCAGTTTCAGCGGGAGTTTATACAATGAGCAGTTCTTC.

The chain is built from TRBV27 and TRBJ1-2, with TRBD1 matching over 11 bases. CDR3 length: 13 amino acids. V was pared by 3 bases and J by 7 bases, with 1 base of the junction left unmatched. The germline V gene has CDR1 MNHEY and CDR2 SMNVEV (reference sequence). The CDR3 loop reads CASSLGQGVGYTF. CDR3 coding DNA: TGTGCCAGCAGTTTGGGACAGGGGGTTGGCTACACCTTC.

V usage is TRBV18 and J usage is TRBJ1-4; D not certain. V lost 3 bases and J 7 bases, leaving 15 bases between the germline ends. The CDR3 runs 15 residues. Germline values: CDR1 KGHSH, CDR2 LQKENI. CDR3 DNA sequence: TGTGCCAGCTCACCGTCGGAACGCGCAAGTGAAAAACTGTTTTTT. Translation gives CASSPSERASEKLFF.

The chain has TRBV18 and TRBJ2-7; the D gene could be TRBD1 or TRBD2 (5 bases each). The length of the CDR3 is 15 residues. V was trimmed by 0 bases and J by 4 bases, leaving 13 bases between them. Germline V gene data show CDR1 as KGHSH and CDR2 as LQKENI. The CDR3 nucleotides read TGTGCCAGCTCACCACCCCGGGACCGAGGTTACGAGCAGTACTTC. It codes for CASSPPRDRGYEQYF.

The rearrangement links TRBV28 to TRBJ2-7; 13 nucleotides line up with TRBD2. Per germline, CDR1 MDHEN and CDR2 SYDVKM. This CDR3 spans 15 amino acids. V was pared by 6 bases and J by 5 bases, with 7 bases of the junction left unmatched. The CDR3 loop reads CASSSTSGRRHEQYF. As DNA, the CDR3 is TGTGCCAGCAGCTCGACTAGCGGGAGGCGCCACGAGCAGTACTTC.

The V and J genes are TRBV5-1 and TRBJ2-1; no clear D gene. From germline, CDR1 is SGHRS and CDR2 YFSETQ. The CDR3 has 16 amino acids. Trimming removed 1 base from V and 3 bases from J, with 14 bases in between. CDR3 sequence: CASSLLKGSLYNEQFF. Here the CDR3 DNA reads TGCGCCAGCAGCTTGTTAAAAGGGTCCCTCTACAATGAGCAGTTCTTC.

CDR3 sequence (DNA): TGTGCCAGCAGCTTGGCGGGAGGGCCATACGAGCAGTACTTC. Translation gives CASSLAGGPYEQYF. The genes are TRBV11-2 and TRBJ2-7, with TRBD2 matching 9 bases. The CDR3 has 14 amino acids. CDR1 is SGHAT and CDR2 is FQNNGV in the germline V gene. Trimming cost V 3 bases and J 4 bases; bases outside gene matches: 4.

This rearrangement joins TRBV7-9 to TRBJ2-4, with D possibly matching TRBD1 (6 bases). Germline values: CDR1 SEHNR, CDR2 FQNEAQ (reference sequence). The CDR3 runs to 14 residues. Between the trimmed V and J ends, which lost 5 bases and 8 bases, there was a span of 16 bases. The CDR3 loop is CASSPTSKGDIQYF. The CDR3 nucleotides are TGTGCCAGCAGCCCAACTAGTAAGGGGGACATTCAGTACTTC.

The rearrangement uses TRBV6-6 and TRBJ2-1, with 12 positions matching TRBD2. The CDR3 extends over 16 amino acids. Germline V CDR1 and CDR2: MNHNY, SVGAGI (reference sequence). Trimming at V came to 4 bases and at J to 0 bases, leaving 1 base not matched to a gene. The CDR3 here is CASSSGLAGSYNEQFF. CDR3 DNA sequence: TGTGCCAGCAGTTCGGGACTAGCGGGCTCCTACAATGAGCAGTTCTTC.